The next 3 T cell receptor beta chains were all read from a single sample in a study of Graves' ophthalmopathy and Graves' hyperthyroidism. RNA transcripts yielded amplified TCR beta CDR3 regions. HTBI-primed first-round RT-PCR preceded second-round multiplex PCR. TCRdb reprocessed the multiplex PCR reads with MiXCR, giving one entry per CDR3 protein. The sample yields hundreds of thousands of distinct CDR3 sequences, about a fifth seen once. The sequencing input was peripheral blood. Receptor source: a woman aged 18-30 years with stable Graves' hyperthyroidism. Some clones in this sample may be carry-over from other donors' samples.

This clonotype was observed once. Likely a read error: the CDR3 ends without its conserved phenylalanine or tryptophan. The limits of the CDR3 on the DNA are not certain, so only TCRdb's listed CDR3 is given. The rearrangement uses TRBV12-3 or TRBV12-4 and TRBJ1-1. The CDR3 spans 11 residues, counting both ends. CDR3 amino acids: CASSPGGQGDL.

V gene TRBV11-2 combines with J gene TRBJ2-7, with D uncertain. Trimming cost V 0 bases and J 4 bases, with 10 bases left between them. CDR1 is SGHAT, CDR2 FQNNGV, per germline. There are 14 residues in the CDR3. The DNA of the CDR3 is TGTGCCAGCAGCTTAGAAATAGCCAGATACGAGCAGTACTTC. It translates to CASSLEIARYEQYF.

There are many counts of this clonotype. The rearrangement uses TRBV7-3 and TRBJ2-7, with no clear D. CDR1 and CDR2 from the germline V gene are SGHTA and FQGTGA. The CDR3 is 14 residues long. Trimming pared 0 bases from V and 5 bases from J, leaving 11 bases between. CDR3: CASSLTARSDEQYF. In DNA form, the CDR3 reads TGTGCCAGCAGCTTAACGGCTAGGTCCGACGAGCAGTACTTC.